This TCR beta chain was retrieved from a study of blood T cell repertoires in COVID-19. Across the whole study: Sources were T cells, B-cell-depleted T cells, or PBMCs; the material itself was cDNA or gDNA.

This CDR3 has 16 residues. Germline V gives CDR1 SGHKS, CDR2 YYEKEE (reference sequence). V gave up 2 bases and J gave up 3 bases, with 15 bases separating them. Per the original methods: Using reference gene primer amplification, nucleated cell counts were estimated. Only in-frame clones appear in the TCRdb table, and some are missing; sequencing was by immunoSEQ multiplex PCR. V and J calls and clone size are given by that table; D and trimming were obtained from the DNA. The sample records 330,000 or so clones, 88% being singletons. This receptor was identified in a woman aged 25 to 39 who had been exposed to COVID-19. This chain joins TRBV5-5 and TRBJ2-1; tentative D call: TRBD2 (6 bases). Sequencing used PBMCs or T cells enriched from blood (not recorded which). CDR3 loop: CASSFHIAESYNEQFF. In nucleotides, the CDR3 is TGTGCCAGCAGCTTTCATATAGCGGAAAGCTACAATGAGCAGTTCTTC. The variable domain in full, completed from reference TRBV5-5 and TRBJ2-1, reads DAGVTQSPTHLIKTRGQQVTLRCSPISGHKSVSWYQQVLGQGPQFIFQYYEKEERGRGNFPDRFSARQFPNYSSELNVNALLLGDSALYLCASSFHIAESYNEQFFGPGTRLTVL.